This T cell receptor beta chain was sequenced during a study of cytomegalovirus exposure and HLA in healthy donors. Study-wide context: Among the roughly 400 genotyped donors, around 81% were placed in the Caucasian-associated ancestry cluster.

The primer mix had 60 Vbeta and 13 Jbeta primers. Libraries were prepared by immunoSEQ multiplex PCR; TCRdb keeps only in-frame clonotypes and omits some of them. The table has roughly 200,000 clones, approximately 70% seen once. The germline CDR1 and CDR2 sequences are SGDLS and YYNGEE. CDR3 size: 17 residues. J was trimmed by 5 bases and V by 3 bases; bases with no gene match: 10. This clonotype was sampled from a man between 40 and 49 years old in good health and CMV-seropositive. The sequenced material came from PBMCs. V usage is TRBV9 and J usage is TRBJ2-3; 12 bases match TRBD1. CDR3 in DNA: TGTGCCAGCAGCGATCCTCTAGGGACAGGGGGCGGAGATACGCAGTATTTT. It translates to CASSDPLGTGGGDTQYF.